Listed here are 30 T cell receptor beta chains from one sample, sequenced in a study of shared clonotypes between healthy human individuals. Measured with immunoSEQ multiplex PCR; TCRdb has only the in-frame clones, and not every one. Here the sample spans a few hundred thousand clones, 50% to 75% being singletons. Sequences were obtained from memory CD4+ T cells sorted from blood. Subset denoted: CD45RA-negative fraction. These receptors were obtained from a man aged 25-45 years in good health.

This clone was seen ten or more times. The chain couples TRBV13 to TRBJ1-3, with D hard to call. The CDR3 is 16 residues long. The germline CDR1 and CDR2 sequences are PRHDT and FYEKMQ (reference sequence). The ends were cut back, 2 bases at V and 0 bases at J, with 11 bases in the middle. The CDR3 nucleotides read TGTGCCAGCAGCTTAAACCCGCGGACCTCTGGAAACACCATATATTTT. Translation: CASSLNPRTSGNTIYF.

The V gene is TRBV6-5, the J gene TRBJ1-5; perhaps TRBD1 as D (6 bases). The CDR3 is 11 amino acids. CDR1 is MNHEY and CDR2 is SVGAGI in the germline V gene. The V gene lost 8 bases and the J gene lost 6 bases, with 8 bases spanning the gap. The CDR3 loop is CASGGAQPQHF. The CDR3 DNA reads as TGTGCCAGCGGGGGGGCTCAGCCCCAGCATTTT.

J is TRBJ2-7 and V is TRBV18; perhaps TRBD2 as D (7 bases). This CDR3 is 13 amino acids long. The germline CDR1 and CDR2 sequences are KGHSH and LQKENI. V lost 6 bases and J lost 7, with 16 bases in between. In nucleotides, the CDR3 is TGTGCCAGCTCCAGAAGGGGGGGAGAGGAGCAGTACTTC. Its translation: CASSRRGGEEQYF.

The table lists this clone with a few counts. V and J are TRBV9 and TRBJ2-1; 8 nucleotides agree with TRBD2. This CDR3 spans 15 amino acids. V lost 4 bases, J lost 5 bases, and 8 bases stayed unmatched. CDR1 and CDR2 from the germline V gene are SGDLS and YYNGEE. The CDR3 region is CASSISGSGNNEQFF. CDR3 nucleotides: TGTGCCAGCAGCATCAGCGGGAGTGGAAACAATGAGCAGTTCTTC.

The V call is TRBV6-6, the J call TRBJ1-3; D uncertain. Trimming cost V 7 bases and J 2 bases, with 12 bases left between them. CDR1 MNHNY and CDR2 SVGAGI come from the germline V gene (reference sequence). The CDR3 spans 14 residues. CDR3: CASNPGNAGNTIYF. For the CDR3, the DNA is TGTGCCAGCAACCCGGGTAACGCTGGAAACACCATATATTTT.

The chain uses TRBV30 and TRBJ1-2; D unclear. CDR3 length equals 13 residues. Trimming pared 1 base from V and 0 bases from J, leaving 6 bases between. Germline V gene lookup returns CDR1 GTSNPN and CDR2 SVGIG (reference sequence). The CDR3 DNA sequence: TGTGCCTGGAGTGCCCAGACTAACTATGGCTACACCTTC. Protein sequence: CAWSAQTNYGYTF.

This clone has a count of ten or more. Other DNA sequences in the sample encode the same CDR3. The chain couples TRBV2 to TRBJ2-5; D gene ambiguous. From germline, CDR1 is SNHLY and CDR2 FYNNEI. This CDR3 region has 11 residues. V shed 4 bases and J shed 5 bases, with 5 bases lying between them. DNA for the CDR3: TGTGCCAGCAGTGTTGGGGAGACCCAGTACTTC. Translated, it gives CASSVGETQYF.

This chain uses TRBV5-1 with TRBJ1-4, with D hard to call. This CDR3 comprises 16 residues. Germline CDR1 is SGHRS and CDR2 is YFSETQ. The V end lost 1 base, the J end lost 8 bases, and 18 bases lay between the germline ends. CDR3 amino acids: CASSLSTTPSGEKLFF. Written as DNA, the CDR3 is TGCGCCAGCAGCTTGAGCACGACCCCATCCGGGGAAAAACTGTTTTTT.

The V and J genes are TRBV6-5 and TRBJ2-1; the match to TRBD2 covers 12 bases. Trimming at V came to 5 bases and at J to 7 bases, leaving 6 bases not matched to a gene. Per germline, CDR1 MNHEY and CDR2 SVGAGI. This CDR3 has 15 amino acids. In DNA form, the CDR3 reads TGTGCCAGCAGTATCCTAGCGGGAGGGAATAATGAGCAGTTCTTC. The encoded protein is CASSILAGGNNEQFF.

This clone was seen at least ten times. This chain links TRBV30 with TRBJ2-7; D may be TRBD1 or TRBD2 (5 bases each). CDR1 and CDR2 from the germline V gene are GTSNPN and SVGIG (reference sequence). V shed 4 bases and J shed 5 bases, with 9 bases lying between them. This CDR3 contains 11 residues. CDR3 sequence: CAWMGRDEQYF. DNA of the CDR3: TGTGCCTGGATGGGACGGGACGAGCAGTACTTC.

The chain joins TRBV19 to TRBJ2-1, with 12 bases that match TRBD2. CDR3 length equals 16 residues. The germline V gene has CDR1 LNHDA and CDR2 SQIVND (reference sequence). J was trimmed by 7 bases and V by 2 bases; bases with no gene match: 6. The CDR3 region has the DNA TGTGCCAGTAGTATAAGTTTACTAGCGGGAGGAAATGAGCAGTTCTTC. This encodes CASSISLLAGGNEQFF.

The chain carries TRBV7-9 and TRBJ2-3; no reliable D call. The CDR3 runs to 16 residues. Trimming cost V 5 bases and J 1 base, with 16 bases left between them. Germline V gives CDR1 SEHNR, CDR2 FQNEAQ (reference sequence). The CDR3 loop is CASSTTWDLRTDTQYF. In DNA form, the CDR3 reads TGTGCCAGCAGCACGACCTGGGATTTACGCACAGATACGCAGTATTTT.

The V call is TRBV6-6, the J call TRBJ2-7; possibly TRBD2 for D (5 bases). V was pared by 0 bases and J by 12 bases, with 12 bases between. Germline CDR1 and CDR2: MNHNY and SVGAGI (reference sequence). This CDR3 is 12 amino acids long. Written as DNA, the CDR3 is TGTGCCAGCAGTTACTCTGGCTCCGCGGGGTACTTC. Translated, it gives CASSYSGSAGYF.

The sample holds a few counts of this clone. The chain recombines TRBV11-2 with TRBJ1-1, with D hard to call. Trimming took 5 bases from V and 1 from J, leaving 14 bases between them. Germline lookup yields CDR1 SGHAT and CDR2 FQNNGV. The CDR3 loop spans 15 amino acids. In DNA form, the CDR3 reads TGTGCCAGCAGCCTACCAGAACGGAAGAACACTGAAGCTTTCTTT. Protein sequence: CASSLPERKNTEAFF.

This clone was seen a handful of times. The chain is built from TRBV15 and TRBJ2-7; possible D gene TRBD2, 5 bases. V was shortened by 6 bases and J by 7 bases, with 13 bases between the two germline ends. The V gene's germline CDR1 is LNHNV and CDR2 YYDKDF (reference sequence). The CDR3 consists of 12 residues. The DNA of the CDR3 is TGTGCCACCAGTCGACCACGAGGGGAGCAGTACTTC. Its protein is CATSRPRGEQYF. The complete variable domain, with remaining parts taken from reference TRBV15 and TRBJ2-7, reads DAMVIQNPRYQVTQFGKPVTLSCSQTLNHNVMYWYQQKSSQAPKLLFHYYDKDFNNEADTPDNFQSRRPNTSFCFLDIRSPGLGDTAMYLCATSRPRGEQYFGPGTRLTVT.

V and J are TRBV7-9 and TRBJ2-2; TRBD2 matches 8 bases. The CDR3 runs to 15 residues. Per the germline V gene, CDR1 is SEHNR and CDR2 is FQNEAQ (reference sequence). Germline trimming cut 5 bases from V and 6 bases from J; bases unmatched to any gene: 8. The CDR3 here is CASSPSGTRPGELFF. CDR3 in DNA: TGTGCCAGCAGCCCTTCCGGGACTAGGCCCGGGGAGCTGTTTTTT.

The rearrangement uses TRBV2 and TRBJ2-5; D is unresolved. Trimming removed 6 bases at V and 5 bases at J, with 13 bases between. This CDR3 comprises 13 residues. Germline CDR1 reads SNHLY; CDR2 reads FYNNEI. The CDR3 DNA follows: TGTGCCAGCAGCGACGTCGGTGGGGAGACCCAGTACTTC. Amino acids: CASSDVGGETQYF. The variable domain in full, with the rest retrieved from reference TRBV2 and TRBJ2-5, is EPEVTQTPSHQVTQMGQEVILRCVPISNHLYFYWYRQILGQKVEFLVSFYNNEISEKSEIFDDQFSVERPDGSNFTLKIRSTKLEDSAMYFCASSDVGGETQYFGPGTRLLVL.

The chain joins TRBV19 to TRBJ2-3; D is unclear. Germline V CDR1 and CDR2: LNHDA, SQIVND (reference sequence). The V end was cut by 8 bases, the J end by 4 bases, with 13 bases between. The CDR3 consists of 13 residues. CDR3 coding DNA: TGTGCCAGTCAATTCGGGCGAGCAGATACGCAGTATTTT. It encodes CASQFGRADTQYF.

The chain has TRBV5-1 and TRBJ2-2; 9 positions agree with TRBD2. The V and J ends lost 1 base and 5 bases, in that order; junction bases with no gene match: 9. Germline CDR1 and CDR2: SGHRS and YFSETQ. CDR3 length: 17 residues. The CDR3 loop is CASSLRSASGATGELFF. CDR3 DNA: TGCGCCAGCAGCTTGCGGTCGGCTAGCGGGGCGACCGGGGAGCTGTTTTTT.

The chain carries TRBV6-1 and TRBJ1-5; D is unclear. This CDR3 is built from 14 residues. Germline V gives CDR1 MNHNS, CDR2 SASEGT. Trimming removed 3 bases at V and 5 bases at J, with 11 bases between. CDR3 sequence: CASSDFQKHQPQHF. DNA for the CDR3: TGTGCCAGCAGTGATTTTCAGAAACATCAGCCCCAGCATTTT.

The V gene is TRBV7-2, the J gene TRBJ2-2; no reliable D call. The V end lost 6 bases, the J end lost 6 bases, and 11 bases lay between the germline ends. Germline CDR1 SGHTA, CDR2 FQGNSA. CDR3 length: 13 residues. CDR3 coding DNA: TGTGCCAGCAGAACAACTCCTGCCGGGGAGCTGTTTTTT. This encodes CASRTTPAGELFF.

The chain links TRBV30 to TRBJ2-7, with D maybe TRBD1 (7 bases). The CDR3 contains 14 residues. V lost 3 bases and J 4 bases, leaving 16 bases between the germline ends. CDR1 is GTSNPN and CDR2 is SVGIG in the germline V gene (reference sequence). The CDR3 nucleotides are TGTGCCTGGAGCCTATGGGCAGGGGGGTACGAGCAGTACTTC. This gives the protein CAWSLWAGGYEQYF.

The chain is built from TRBV2 and TRBJ2-7; D ambiguous. With 5 bases removed from V and 2 bases from J, the gap between germline ends came to 22 bases. The CDR3 extends over 17 amino acids. Germline V CDR1 and CDR2: SNHLY, FYNNEI. The CDR3 reads CASSYTSWTDPTYEQYF. CDR3 in DNA: TGTGCCAGCAGTTATACATCATGGACGGATCCTACCTACGAGCAGTACTTC.

The J gene is TRBJ2-5, the V gene TRBV7-3, with D hard to call. The CDR3 has 13 amino acids. V lost 2 bases to trimming and J lost 5 bases, with 9 bases between them. The V gene's germline CDR1 is SGHTA and CDR2 FQGTGA. CDR3 sequence (DNA): TGTGCCAGCAGCTTACCGCTGTGGGAGACCCAGTACTTC. It encodes CASSLPLWETQYF. The whole variable domain, filled in from reference TRBV7-3 and TRBJ2-5, reads GAGVSQTPSNKVTEKGKYVELRCDPISGHTALYWYRQSLGQGPEFLIYFQGTGAADDSGLPNDRFFAVRPEGSVSTLKIQRTERGDSAVYLCASSLPLWETQYFGPGTRLLVL.

The chain employs TRBV6-5 and TRBJ2-7; TRBD2 agrees at 10 bases. The CDR3 is 15 amino acids. The germline V gene has CDR1 MNHEY and CDR2 SVGAGI. V gave up 5 bases and J gave up 3 bases; unmatched junction bases: 7. This chain's CDR3 is CASSRQREGFYEQYF. The CDR3 DNA is TGTGCCAGCAGTCGTCAGCGGGAGGGTTTCTACGAGCAGTACTTC.

V is TRBV25-1 and J is TRBJ2-4, with D perhaps matching TRBD2 (5 bases). The CDR3 loop spans 16 amino acids. Trimming shortened V by 3 bases and J by 0 bases, and 12 bases separated the two germline ends. The germline V gene encodes CDR1 MGHDK and CDR2 SYGVNS. DNA for the CDR3: TGTGCCAGCAGTGAGGCGGGCCGACTAGCCAAAAACATTCAGTACTTC. The encoded protein is CASSEAGRLAKNIQYF.

A few counts support this clone. The rearrangement joins TRBV4-3 to TRBJ2-7; 9 bases map to TRBD2. Germline assignment: CDR1 LGHNA and CDR2 YSLEER. V shed 3 bases and J 1 base; nucleotides not matched to a gene: 1. The CDR3 length is 14 residues. As DNA, the CDR3 is TGCGCCAGCAGCCAGGGACTAGCATCCTACGAGCAGTACTTC. Amino acid sequence: CASSQGLASYEQYF.

The chain employs TRBV19 and TRBJ2-2; D remains ambiguous. V dropped 8 bases and J dropped 0 bases, with 16 bases sitting between them. The CDR3 runs 16 residues. Germline-derived CDR1 and CDR2 are LNHDA and SQIVND (reference sequence). The CDR3 region has the DNA TGTGCCAGTTGGGATGTCCGACAATCGAACACCGGGGAGCTGTTTTTT. Translating gives CASWDVRQSNTGELFF.

The chain links TRBV10-1 to TRBJ2-1, with 7 bases identical to TRBD1. The CDR3 consists of 12 residues. Germline CDR1 WNHNN, CDR2 SYGVQD (reference sequence). J was trimmed by 6 bases and V by 5 bases; bases with no gene match: 1. In nucleotides, the CDR3 is TGCGCCAGCAGTACAGGGGTCAATGAGCAGTTCTTC. Amino acid sequence: CASSTGVNEQFF.

This clone was observed once. The gene calls are TRBV27 and TRBJ2-5; 8 nucleotides line up with TRBD1. The CDR3 totals 13 residues. The germline V gene encodes CDR1 MNHEY and CDR2 SMNVEV (reference sequence). Trimming at V came to 5 bases and at J to 5 bases, leaving 4 bases not matched to a gene. This chain's CDR3 is CASSPRDRETQYF. CDR3 nucleotides: TGTGCCAGCAGTCCCCGGGACAGGGAGACCCAGTACTTC.